This passage covers 10 T cell receptor beta chains from one sample sequenced in a study of cytomegalovirus exposure and HLA in healthy donors. Primers included in the PCR were 60 Vbeta and 13 Jbeta primers. Profiled with immunoSEQ multiplex PCR; TCRdb holds only in-frame clones, not every one. The sample table sets out some 46,000 clones. Specimen: PBMCs. The receptors stem from a woman in her 30s in good health and CMV-seronegative.

The rearrangement links TRBV5-1 to TRBJ2-1, with 12 bases fitting TRBD2. Trimming removed 4 bases from V and 4 bases from J; junction bases left unmatched: 6. Looked up from germline, CDR1 is SGHRS and CDR2 is YFSETQ. The CDR3 is made up of 16 amino acids. CDR3 region: CASSTGLAGSYNEQFF. CDR3 DNA sequence: TGCGCCAGCAGCACCGGACTAGCGGGATCATACAATGAGCAGTTCTTC.

The genes are TRBV7-9 and TRBJ1-2, with TRBD1 identical over 8 bases. The CDR3 is 12 residues long. The germline gives CDR1 SEHNR, CDR2 FQNEAQ (reference sequence). V was clipped by 5 bases and J by 13 bases; unmatched bases: 9. CDR3 in DNA: TGTGCCAGCAGCGCCCCGACAGGGGTGGTCACCTTC. It translates to CASSAPTGVVTF.

V is TRBV28 and J is TRBJ2-1; 11 positions agree with TRBD2. V was pared by 10 bases and J by 7 bases, with 9 bases of the junction left unmatched. Germline V lookup: CDR1 MDHEN, CDR2 SYDVKM. The length of the CDR3 is 14 residues. CDR3 in DNA: TGTGCCATCCAGACTAGCGGGGTCGGGAATGAGCAGTTCTTC. Protein sequence: CAIQTSGVGNEQFF.

The chain's CDR3 is CASSVGTGGTDTQYF. CDR3 nucleotide sequence: TGTGCCAGCAGCGTAGGGACAGGGGGCACAGATACGCAGTATTTT. This sequence joins TRBV9 and TRBJ2-3; 9 bases line up with TRBD1. Germline values: CDR1 SGDLS, CDR2 YYNGEE. Trimming took 0 bases from V and 1 from J; bases not matched to a gene: 0. There are 15 residues in the CDR3. The entire variable domain, with the rest obtained from reference TRBV9 and TRBJ2-3, is as follows: DSGVTQTPKHLITATGQRVTLRCSPRSGDLSVYWYQQSLDQGLQFLIQYYNGEERAKGNILERFSAQQFPDLHSELNLSSLELGDSALYFCASSVGTGGTDTQYFGPGTRLTVL.

The chain has TRBV15 and TRBJ2-1; 7 bases fit TRBD2. Germline V lookup: CDR1 LNHNV, CDR2 YYDKDF (reference sequence). This CDR3 has 15 residues. The junction had 3 bases not matched to a gene; V was cut back by 0 bases and J by 4 bases. In DNA, the CDR3 is TGTGCCACCAGCAGAGACAGGGAGGGGTACAATGAGCAGTTCTTC. Protein: CATSRDREGYNEQFF.

This chain uses TRBV2 with TRBJ1-5, with 8 nucleotides matching TRBD1. The CDR3 spans 16 residues. V lost 7 bases, J lost 1 base, and 9 bases stayed unmatched. Germline V gives CDR1 SNHLY, CDR2 FYNNEI. CDR3 nucleotides: TGTGCCAGCACGGATCTCGACAGGGGAAGCAATCAGCCCCAGCATTTT. It codes for CASTDLDRGSNQPQHF.

This sequence joins TRBV18 and TRBJ2-2; TRBD2 might be the D (5 bases). V was trimmed by 1 base and J by 3 bases, leaving 12 bases between them. Per germline, CDR1 KGHSH and CDR2 LQKENI. This CDR3 has 16 residues. CDR3 in amino acids: CASSPRASRDTGELFF. The CDR3 DNA reads TGTGCCAGCTCACCACGAGCTAGCCGCGACACCGGGGAGCTGTTTTTT.

CDR3 sequence (DNA): TGTGCCAGCAGGGGGTTCACCCAGGGGGACGATGGCTACACCTTC. Its translation: CASRGFTQGDDGYTF. The chain employs TRBV6-5 and TRBJ1-2, with TRBD1 matching over 7 bases. Germline V gives CDR1 MNHEY, CDR2 SVGAGI. J was trimmed by 6 bases and V by 6 bases; bases with no gene match: 13. This CDR3 region has 15 residues.

Note on this clone: The germline gene is not matched at one end of the junction; a read error may be the cause. The chain is built from TRBV19 and TRBJ2-7; TRBD1 matches at 8 bases. The CDR3 extends over 15 amino acids. Germline CDR1 and CDR2: LNHDA and SQIVND (reference sequence). The chain's CDR3 is CASSIGQGGSYEQYF. CDR3 nucleotides: TGTGCCAGTAGCATAGGACAGGGTGGCTCCTACGAGCAGTACTTC. Supplemented by reference TRBV19 and TRBJ2-7, the full variable domain reads DGGITQSPKYLFRKEGQNVTLSCEQNLNHDAMYWYRQDPGQGLRLIYYSQIVNDFQKGDIAEGYSVSREKKESFPLTVTSAQKNPTAFYLCASSIGQGGSYEQYFGPGTRLTVT.

The chain recombines TRBV4-1 with TRBJ2-7; tentative D call: TRBD2 (7 bases). Germline loops: CDR1 MGHRA, CDR2 YSYEKL. The length of the CDR3 is 16 residues. Trimming took off 4 bases at V and 3 bases at J, with 19 bases between the two ends. CDR3: CASSPTGGGSVYEQYF. The CDR3 DNA reads as TGCGCCAGCAGCCCGACTGGGGGCGGGAGCGTCTACGAGCAGTACTTC.